This entry describes one T cell receptor (beta chain). Its target is not known. This sample is drawn from a study of monozygotic twins with inflammatory bowel disease. Used for each TCR library was approximately 3,600 ng of total RNA. TCRdb re-called the 5' RACE reads and shows each CDR3 protein once, DNA omitted. The listing contains 210,000 or so distinct CDR3 sequences. The CDR3 runs to 15 residues. CDR1 and CDR2 from the germline V gene are SEHNR and FQNEAQ (reference sequence). Points from the study as a whole: Repertoire likeness was no different across concordant and discordant twins, perhaps owing to restricted power.

The J gene is TRBJ1-1, the V gene TRBV7-9. The receptor was derived from a human donor with ulcerative colitis or Crohn's disease, or a healthy co-twin of an affected twin (not recorded which). The sample was blood. CDR3 amino acids: CASSAWTGLNTEAFF.